This TCR beta chain is from a study of cytomegalovirus exposure and HLA in healthy donors. Of note for this clone: What it recognizes is unknown.

With 60 Vbeta and 13 Jbeta primers, the PCR was carried out. This table comes from immunoSEQ multiplex PCR, and its TCRdb copy is limited to in-frame clones, with some not included. The repertoire holds 180,000 or so clones, with 8.5% to 10% as singletons. Study outcomes and limitations: Sequencing likely caused a cluster of highly shared sequence variants. The authors listed approximately 150 TCR beta chains as cytomegalovirus-associated.

This clonotype originated in a woman aged 25 to 45 in good health and CMV-seropositive. The material sequenced was PBMCs.

As DNA, the CDR3 is TGCAGCGTTGAACGGGGGTCTGAAGCTTTCTTT. This codes for CSVERGSEAFF. The chain combines TRBV29-1 with TRBJ1-1; a weak D match, TRBD1 (5 bases). The length of the CDR3 is 11 residues. Trimming stripped 2 bases from V and 6 bases from J, with 7 bases between. Germline CDR1 and CDR2: SQVTM and ANQGSEA.